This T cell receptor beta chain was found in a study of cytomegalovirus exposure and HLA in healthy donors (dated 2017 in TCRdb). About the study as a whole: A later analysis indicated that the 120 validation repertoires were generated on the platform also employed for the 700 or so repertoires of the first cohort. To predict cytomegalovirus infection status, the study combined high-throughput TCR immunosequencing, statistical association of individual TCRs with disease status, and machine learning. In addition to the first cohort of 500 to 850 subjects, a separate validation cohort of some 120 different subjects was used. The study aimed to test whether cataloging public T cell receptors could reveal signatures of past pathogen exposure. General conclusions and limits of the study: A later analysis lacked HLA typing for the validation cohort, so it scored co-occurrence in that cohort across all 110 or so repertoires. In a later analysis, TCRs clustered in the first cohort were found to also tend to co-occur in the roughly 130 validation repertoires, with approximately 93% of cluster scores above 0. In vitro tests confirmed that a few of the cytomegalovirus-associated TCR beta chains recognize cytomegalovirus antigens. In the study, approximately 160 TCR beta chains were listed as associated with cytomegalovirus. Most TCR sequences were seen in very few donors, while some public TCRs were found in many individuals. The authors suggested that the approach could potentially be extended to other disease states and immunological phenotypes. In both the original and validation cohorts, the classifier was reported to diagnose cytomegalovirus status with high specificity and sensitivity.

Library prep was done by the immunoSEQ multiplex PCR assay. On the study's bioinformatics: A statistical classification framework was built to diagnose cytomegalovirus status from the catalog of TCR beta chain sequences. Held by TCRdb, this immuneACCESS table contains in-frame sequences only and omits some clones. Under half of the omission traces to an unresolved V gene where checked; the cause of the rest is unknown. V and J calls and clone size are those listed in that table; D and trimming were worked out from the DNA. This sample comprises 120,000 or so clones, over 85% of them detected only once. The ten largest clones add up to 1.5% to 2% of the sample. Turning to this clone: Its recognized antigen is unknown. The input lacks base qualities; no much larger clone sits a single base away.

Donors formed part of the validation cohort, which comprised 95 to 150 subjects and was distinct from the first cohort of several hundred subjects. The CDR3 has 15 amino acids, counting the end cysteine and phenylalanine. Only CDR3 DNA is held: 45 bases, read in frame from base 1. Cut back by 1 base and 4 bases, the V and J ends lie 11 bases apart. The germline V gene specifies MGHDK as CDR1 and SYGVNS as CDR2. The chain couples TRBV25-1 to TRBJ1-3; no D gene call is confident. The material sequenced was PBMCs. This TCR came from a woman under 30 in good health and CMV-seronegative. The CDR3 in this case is CASSESWHSGNTIYF. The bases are TGTGCCAGCAGTGAATCGTGGCATTCGGGAAACACCATATATTTT. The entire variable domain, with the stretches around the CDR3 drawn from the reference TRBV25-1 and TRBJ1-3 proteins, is EADIYQTPRYLVIGTGKKITLECSQTMGHDKMYWYQQDPGMELHLIHYSYGVNSTEKGDLSSESTVSRIRTEHFPLTLESARPSHTSQYLCASSESWHSGNTIYFGEGSWLTVV.